The rows below give T cell receptor beta chains drawn from one sample of a study of cytomegalovirus exposure and HLA in healthy donors. Clones were read by immunoSEQ multiplex PCR, and TCRdb kept only the in-frame ones, dropping some. The sample table includes about 150,000 clones. The material sequenced was PBMCs. These receptor sequences come from a woman aged 50 to 60 in good health and CMV-seronegative. CDR3s include the opening cysteine and the closing phenylalanine or tryptophan. D genes are given only for firm matches.

J gene | D gene | V gene | CDR3 DNA | CDR3 protein
TRBJ2-2 | . | TRBV4-3 | TGCGCCAGCAGCCAAGAGACACCCACGAACACCGGGGAGCTGTTTTTT | CASSQETPTNTGELFF
TRBJ2-7 | TRBD1 | TRBV5-5 | TGTGCCAGCAGCCTCCTAGGAACAGGGGGCACCGAGCAGTACTTC | CASSLLGTGGTEQYF
TRBJ1-4 | TRBD1 | TRBV19 | TGTGCCAGTAGCCCACAGGGGGCTAATGAAAAACTGTTTTTT | CASSPQGANEKLFF
TRBJ1-2 | TRBD1 | TRBV19 | TGTGCCAGTAGTATTGGTGAGGGGGCGCGCTATGGCTACACCTTC | CASSIGEGARYGYTF
TRBJ2-1 | . | TRBV11-3 | TGTGCCAGCAGCTTAGGAGGTACGGCAAATGAGCAGTTCTTC | CASSLGGTANEQFF
TRBJ1-1 | TRBD1 | TRBV4-1 | TGCGCCAGCAGCCAAGTCGGGACAGGGTATGGTCCAGGTCACACTGAAGCTTTCTTT | CASSQVGTGYGPGHTEAFF
TRBJ1-1 | TRBD1 | TRBV9 | TGTGCCAGCAGCGTAGGAGGGGGCATGAACACTGAAGCTTTCTTT | CASSVGGGMNTEAFF
TRBJ2-3 | . | TRBV9 | TGTGCCAGCAGCCCCTCGAGCGGGCAAACTACAGATACGCAGTATTTT | CASSPSSGQTTDTQYF
TRBJ2-1 | . | TRBV27 | TGTGCCAGCAGTTTGGCAACACCAACCTACAATGAGCAGTTCTTC | CASSLATPTYNEQFF
TRBJ1-1 | TRBD1 | TRBV5-4 | TGTGCCAGCAGCCAGGGGGCTACGAACACTGAAGCTTTCTTT | CASSQGATNTEAFF
TRBJ2-3 | . | TRBV27 | TGTGCCAGCAGTTTTACGGGTAATACGCAGTATTTT | CASSFTGNTQYF
TRBJ2-6 | . | TRBV20-1 | TGCAGTGCTAGCAGGGCCAACGTCCTGACTTTC | CSASRANVLTF
TRBJ1-5 | TRBD1 | TRBV28 | TGTGCCAGCAGAACCCCCTCAGGGACAGGGAATAGCAATCAGCCCCAGCATTTT | CASRTPSGTGNSNQPQHF
TRBJ1-5 | . | TRBV15 | TGTGCCACCAGCTTCGGACACCTTAGCAATCAGCCCCAGCATTTT | CATSFGHLSNQPQHF
TRBJ1-6 | . | TRBV9 | TGTGCCAGCAGCGTAGGGGGACAAGCTAATTCACCCCTCCACTTT | CASSVGGQANSPLHF
TRBJ2-7 | . | TRBV28 | TGTGCCAGCATCCGAGACACGAACTACGAGCAGTACTTC | CASIRDTNYEQYF
TRBJ1-2 | TRBD1 | TRBV7-8 | TGTGCCAGCAGCTTAGGGAACAGGGGGCGAGGGGGCTACACCTTC | CASSLGNRGRGGYTF
TRBJ1-2 | . | TRBV5-1 | TGCGCCAGCAGCTTGGTGTCCGGGGATTATGGCTACACCTTC | CASSLVSGDYGYTF
TRBJ2-1 | . | TRBV6-5 | TGTGCCAGCAGTTACTTGGACAGAGGCCCCTACAATGAGCAGTTCTTC | CASSYLDRGPYNEQFF
TRBJ2-3 | . | TRBV5-6 | TGTGCCAGCAGCTTGGGACAGAGCACAGATACGCAGTATTTT | CASSLGQSTDTQYF
TRBJ2-3 | TRBD2 | TRBV7-9 | TGTGCCAGCAGCTTTAGCGGGGGGGCCGGAGATACGCAGTATTTT | CASSFSGGAGDTQYF
TRBJ2-1 | TRBD1 | TRBV7-9 | TGTGCCAGCAGCCTACAGGGGCCAATTTACAATGAGCAGTTCTTC | CASSLQGPIYNEQFF
TRBJ2-5 | TRBD1 | TRBV28 | TGTGCCAGCAGACGTAACAGGGGCGGAGAGACCCAGTACTTC | CASRRNRGGETQYF
TRBJ2-7 | . | TRBV5-1 | TGCGCCAGCAGGGACTACTCCTCCTACGAGCAGTACTTC | CASRDYSSYEQYF
TRBJ2-5 | . | TRBV5-1 | TGCGCCAGCAGCCCTCGAGGAGGGAGAGTACATCGAGAGACCCAGTACTTC | CASSPRGGRVHRETQYF
TRBJ2-3 | . | TRBV18 | TGTGCCACTCCCCCCCTAATTGGAGAGGGAGTCATTAAGGGAGATACGCAGTATTTT | CATPPLIGEGVIKGDTQYF
TRBJ2-7 | . | TRBV28 | TGTGCCAGCAGTTCACAGACAGAGAGAAGGGAGCAGTACTTC | CASSSQTERREQYF
TRBJ1-5 | TRBD1 | TRBV27 | TGTGTCAGCAGCTCCCTAGGGGGCGTAGGAAGGGGCAATCAGCCCCAGCATTTT | CVSSSLGGVGRGNQPQHF
TRBJ2-2 | . | TRBV4-1 | TGCGCCAGCAGCCAAGACCGACAGAACACCGGGGAGCTGTTTTTT | CASSQDRQNTGELFF
TRBJ1-5 | TRBD1 | TRBV28 | TGTGCCAGCAGTCCGGGACAGGGGGTTCGGCAGCCCCAGCATTTT | CASSPGQGVRQPQHF
TRBJ1-5 | TRBD1 | TRBV19 | TGTGCCAGTAGTATGGGACGGGACAGTCCCCAGCATTTT | CASSMGRDSPQHF
TRBJ1-2 | . | TRBV7-9 | TGTGCCAGCAGCTACAGGGTTGACTATGGCTACACCTTC | CASSYRVDYGYTF
TRBJ2-2 | TRBD1 | TRBV28 | TGTGCCAGCAGCTTAGGTATAGGACAGGGGATTTACACCGGGGAGCTGTTTTTT | CASSLGIGQGIYTGELFF
TRBJ1-4 | . | TRBV4-2 | TGTGCCAGCAGCCAAGATCCGGAGCAGCGGGCTAATGAAAAACTGTTTTTT | CASSQDPEQRANEKLFF
TRBJ2-7 | . | TRBV9 | TGTGCCAGCAGCTCGGGGGGCCAAAGCTACGAGCAGTACTTC | CASSSGGQSYEQYF
TRBJ1-2 | . | TRBV6-1 | TGTGCCAGCAGGCCGGGAATAAACTATGGCTACACCTTC | CASRPGINYGYTF
TRBJ1-3 | . | TRBV11-2 | TGTGCCAGCAGCTCTCAGGGAAACACCATATATTTT | CASSSQGNTIYF